This T cell receptor beta chain comes out of a study of blood T cell repertoires in COVID-19. Study overall: Both acute and convalescent COVID-19 samples were obtained from the United States, Italy and Spain.

Methods used by the authors: It was from reference gene primer amplification that nucleated cell counts were estimated. Profiled with immunoSEQ multiplex PCR; TCRdb holds only in-frame clones, not every one. V and J calls and clone size are those listed in that table; D and trimming were worked out from the DNA. The sample yields some 390,000 clones, 87% seen once. Patients of the Seattle cohort, enrolled during active infection, were followed longitudinally. This clone showed up just once. The TCR was taken from a woman aged 55-69 years with COVID-19, enrolled during active disease. The sample was peripheral blood.

The CDR3 DNA is TGTGCCAGCAGAGCAGGGGGCGCCGCTAACTATGGCTACACCTTC. Translating it yields CASRAGGAANYGYTF. This chain joins TRBV6-5 and TRBJ1-2; 8 bases fit TRBD1. After removal of 6 bases from V and 0 bases from J, the junction contained 6 bases not matched to a gene. CDR1 and CDR2 (germline): MNHEY, SVGAGI. The CDR3 spans 15 residues.